Shown below are 15 T cell receptor beta chains from a single sample sequenced in a study of identifying expanded T cells in peripheral blood. Method: immunoSEQ multiplex PCR; TCRdb's copy keeps in-frame clones and lacks some. The sample records approximately 58,000 clones, approximately 89% being singletons. Sequencing was carried out using blood. The receptor source for this set is a person aged 18-69 years in good health.

This chain joins TRBV5-1 and TRBJ2-3; no firm D call. Deletions cut 5 bases from V and 2 bases from J, with 12 bases between. CDR1 SGHRS and CDR2 YFSETQ come from the germline V gene. This CDR3 has 14 residues. In DNA, the CDR3 is TGCGCCAGCAGTATCCCAGACCCCACAGATACGCAGTATTTT. The encoded protein is CASSIPDPTDTQYF.

This sequence joins TRBV5-1 and TRBJ1-1, with D tentatively TRBD1 (5 bases). The germline CDR1 and CDR2 sequences are SGHRS and YFSETQ. V was shortened by 0 bases and J by 4 bases, with 10 bases between the two germline ends. This CDR3 region has 14 residues. The DNA of the CDR3 is TGCGCCAGCAGCTTGGACCCCGGGGGCACTGAAGCTTTCTTT. It translates to CASSLDPGGTEAFF.

The CDR3 DNA is TGTGCCAGCAGCTTAGCGGGGTCGGGGAAGGCTAATGAAAAACTGTTTTTT. Translated: CASSLAGSGKANEKLFF. The rearrangement links TRBV7-2 to TRBJ1-4, with D uncertain. V lost 0 bases and J 3 bases, leaving 14 bases between the germline ends. The germline V gene encodes CDR1 SGHTA and CDR2 FQGNSA. The CDR3 is 17 residues long.

The V call is TRBV19, the J call TRBJ1-6; 10 bases are a match to TRBD1. The CDR3 contains 17 residues. V trimming: 4 bases; J trimming: 10 bases; junction bases outside the gene matches: 13. Per the germline V gene, CDR1 is LNHDA and CDR2 is SQIVND (reference sequence). The CDR3 nucleotides are TGTGCCAGTAGTAATGTAGGGACAGGGGCGTTCGGCTCACCCCTCCACTTT. Translation: CASSNVGTGAFGSPLHF.

This sequence joins TRBV11-2 and TRBJ2-2; D is unresolved. CDR3 length: 13 amino acids. The germline V gene has CDR1 SGHAT and CDR2 FQNNGV. Trimming stripped 5 bases from V and 4 bases from J, with 8 bases between. The CDR3 bases are TGTGCCAGCAGCCCTCGGGCCACCGGGGAGCTGTTTTTT. This codes for CASSPRATGELFF.

This chain joins TRBV19 and TRBJ1-2; weak D call: TRBD1 (6 bases). V lost 6 bases and J lost 4, with 12 bases in between. The CDR3 length is 13 residues. The V gene's germline CDR1 is LNHDA and CDR2 SQIVND (reference sequence). The CDR3 spells CASSKQGTYGYTF. The DNA of the CDR3 is TGTGCCAGTAGCAAACAGGGTACCTATGGCTACACCTTC.

J is TRBJ2-3 and V is TRBV29-1, with D hard to call. Between the trimmed V and J ends, which lost 1 base and 4 bases, there was a span of 6 bases. Germline CDR1 and CDR2: SQVTM and ANQGSEA. The CDR3 spans 12 residues. The CDR3 sequence: CSVEGSADTQYF. The CDR3 nucleotides are TGCAGCGTTGAAGGGTCGGCAGATACGCAGTATTTT.

The rearrangement uses TRBV9 and TRBJ2-3; 9 bases fit TRBD2. The CDR3 covers 17 residues. Germline CDR1 SGDLS, CDR2 YYNGEE. V shed 2 bases, J shed 2 bases, and the junction held 9 bases outside the gene matches. The CDR3 loop reads CASSVETSGISTDTQYF. Written as DNA, the CDR3 is TGTGCCAGCAGCGTCGAGACTAGCGGAATCTCCACAGATACGCAGTATTTT.

V and J are TRBV25-1 and TRBJ1-4; the match to TRBD1 covers 9 bases. Germline V gene sequence: CDR1 MGHDK, CDR2 SYGVNS. Trimming cost V 6 bases and J 7 bases; bases outside gene matches: 3. This CDR3 is 13 amino acids long. The CDR3 protein is CASRGQGTEKLFF. Here the CDR3 DNA reads TGTGCCAGCAGGGGACAGGGTACTGAAAAACTGTTTTTT.

The V gene is TRBV18, the J gene TRBJ1-3, with D possibly matching TRBD1 (5 bases). This CDR3 has 15 residues. Germline V CDR1 and CDR2: KGHSH, LQKENI. V dropped 2 bases and J dropped 4 bases, with 12 bases sitting between them. CDR3 coding DNA: TGTGCCAGCTCACCAAGGCGGGGGGACGGAAACACCATATATTTT. This gives the protein CASSPRRGDGNTIYF.

The V gene is TRBV14, the J gene TRBJ2-6; unclear D gene. The CDR3 spans 13 residues. Trimming took 3 bases from V and 2 from J, leaving 2 bases between them. Per germline, CDR1 SGHDN and CDR2 FVKESK. CDR3 in amino acids: CASSQTGANVLTF. CDR3 bases: TGTGCCAGCAGCCAGACTGGGGCCAACGTCCTGACTTTC.

V usage is TRBV11-2 and J usage is TRBJ2-3; D not certain. The length of the CDR3 is 12 residues. CDR1 is SGHAT and CDR2 is FQNNGV in the germline V gene. Trimming pared 3 bases from V and 5 bases from J, leaving 6 bases between. The DNA for the CDR3 is TGTGCCAGCAGCTTCTTTCTAGATACGCAGTATTTT. This codes for CASSFFLDTQYF.

The chain links TRBV20-1 to TRBJ1-6; no clear D gene. The germline V gene has CDR1 DFQATT and CDR2 SNEGSKA (reference sequence). This CDR3 region has 11 residues. With 1 base removed from V and 10 bases from J, the gap between germline ends came to 5 bases. The CDR3 reads CSARVGSPLHF. CDR3 DNA: TGCAGTGCTAGAGTGGGCTCACCCCTCCACTTT.

The V and J genes are TRBV11-1 and TRBJ2-3; unclear D gene. Germline V gene data show CDR1 as SGHAT and CDR2 as FQDESV (reference sequence). V shed 5 bases and J shed 2 bases, with 11 bases lying between them. This CDR3 region has 14 residues. The CDR3, as DNA: TGTGCCAGCAGCCCCCAGCTTTCCACAGATACGCAGTATTTT. Translating gives CASSPQLSTDTQYF.

V usage is TRBV5-4 and J usage is TRBJ2-4; 8 nucleotides align to TRBD2. Germline CDR1 reads SGHNT; CDR2 reads YYREEE (reference sequence). V trimming: 0 bases; J trimming: 10 bases; junction bases outside the gene matches: 9. The CDR3 sequence is 15 residues long. CDR3 nucleotides: TGTGCCAGCAGCTTGGAACGGGGGGGCCTGGGGATTCAGTACTTC. This codes for CASSLERGGLGIQYF.